These T cell receptor beta chains were read from a single sample in a study of cytomegalovirus exposure and HLA in healthy donors. The assay was immunoSEQ multiplex PCR, and TCRdb's table has in-frame clones only and misses some. The data show about 260,000 clones, about four fifths seen once. Sequencing used PBMCs. These TCRs come from a woman in her thirties or forties in good health and CMV-seropositive. The CDR3 runs from the conserved cysteine through the conserved F or W. Fields, in order: D gene, V gene, J gene, clone size, CDR3 DNA, CDR3 protein. The D gene is left open where the match is weak. Clone size is stated in some rows and not others, as once, few, many or a class when expanded.

d_gene: -; v_gene: TRBV19; j_gene: TRBJ2-3; abundance: few; CDR3nt: TGTGCCAGTAGTATCTGGAGTGTGGATACGCAGTATTTT; CDR3aa: CASSIWSVDTQYF
d_gene: -; v_gene: TRBV4-3; j_gene: TRBJ2-7; abundance: -; CDR3nt: TGCGCCAGCAGCCAAGATTTGGGGGGACCCTCCTACGAGCAGTACTTC; CDR3aa: CASSQDLGGPSYEQYF
d_gene: -; v_gene: TRBV19; j_gene: TRBJ2-7; abundance: few; CDR3nt: TGTGCCAGTAGTCCTCTGGACAGAAGCTCCTACGAGCAGTACTTC; CDR3aa: CASSPLDRSSYEQYF
d_gene: -; v_gene: TRBV11-2; j_gene: TRBJ2-7; abundance: -; CDR3nt: TGTGCCAGCAGCTTAGTTCCAGGGCCCCACGAGCAGTACTTC; CDR3aa: CASSLVPGPHEQYF
d_gene: TRBD2; v_gene: TRBV25-1; j_gene: TRBJ2-7; abundance: -; CDR3nt: TGTGCCAGCAGTTCGACTAGCGGGAGCGGCGAGCAGTACTTC; CDR3aa: CASSSTSGSGEQYF
d_gene: -; v_gene: TRBV5-6; j_gene: TRBJ2-4; abundance: -; CDR3nt: TGTGCCAGCAGCAGTACGGGGGTAAAAAACATTCAGTACTTC; CDR3aa: CASSSTGVKNIQYF
d_gene: TRBD2; v_gene: TRBV6-1; j_gene: TRBJ2-6; abundance: -; CDR3nt: TGTGCCAGCAGTGACGGGGGGAGCGGGGCCAACGTCCTGACTTTC; CDR3aa: CASSDGGSGANVLTF
d_gene: TRBD1; v_gene: TRBV6-1; j_gene: TRBJ1-1; abundance: -; CDR3nt: TGTGCCAGCAGTGAAAGGGGGCTGGACACTGAAGCTTTCTTT; CDR3aa: CASSERGLDTEAFF
d_gene: TRBD2; v_gene: TRBV30; j_gene: TRBJ2-5; abundance: -; CDR3nt: TGTGCCTGGAGGGCCCCGCCCGGACTTGCGGGAGAGGCCCAGTACTTC; CDR3aa: CAWRAPPGLAGEAQYF
d_gene: -; v_gene: TRBV27; j_gene: TRBJ2-7; abundance: -; CDR3nt: TGTGCCACCCCCATCCCTCAGGGGAGCTCCTACGAGCAGTACTTC; CDR3aa: CATPIPQGSSYEQYF
d_gene: TRBD2; v_gene: TRBV7-2; j_gene: TRBJ2-1; abundance: once; CDR3nt: TGTGCCAGCAGCACCCCTGGACTAGCGGCTTACAATGAGCAGTTCTTC; CDR3aa: CASSTPGLAAYNEQFF
d_gene: TRBD1; v_gene: TRBV4-2; j_gene: TRBJ2-7; abundance: once; CDR3nt: TGTGCCAGCAGCTTTGGGGGACAGGGAACCTACGAGCAGTACTTC; CDR3aa: CASSFGGQGTYEQYF
d_gene: -; v_gene: TRBV7-9; j_gene: TRBJ1-2; abundance: once; CDR3nt: TGTGCCAGCAGCTTAGTGGGGCTAGAGCCCCAGGGCTACACCTTC; CDR3aa: CASSLVGLEPQGYTF
d_gene: TRBD1; v_gene: TRBV4-3; j_gene: TRBJ1-4; abundance: -; CDR3nt: TGCGCCAGCAGCCAAGATATCCGGGACAGGGGTGTGTGGGAAAAACTGTTTTTT; CDR3aa: CASSQDIRDRGVWEKLFF
d_gene: TRBD1; v_gene: TRBV6-5; j_gene: TRBJ2-2; abundance: -; CDR3nt: TGTGCCAGCAGAGGGACAGGGATGCCCGGGGAGCTGTTTTTT; CDR3aa: CASRGTGMPGELFF
d_gene: TRBD2; v_gene: TRBV11-3; j_gene: TRBJ2-2; abundance: -; CDR3nt: TGTGCCAGCAGCCTCGAGGGGAGGGACACCGGGGAGCTGTTTTTT; CDR3aa: CASSLEGRDTGELFF
d_gene: TRBD1; v_gene: TRBV19; j_gene: TRBJ1-2; abundance: -; CDR3nt: TGTGCCAGTAGTATAGATCAGACAGGGCTGTCCGGCTACACCTTC; CDR3aa: CASSIDQTGLSGYTF
d_gene: TRBD1; v_gene: TRBV6-5; j_gene: TRBJ2-1; abundance: -; CDR3nt: TGTGCCAGCAGTTACTCCGGGACAGGGGATGAGCAGTTCTTC; CDR3aa: CASSYSGTGDEQFF
d_gene: -; v_gene: TRBV30; j_gene: TRBJ2-3; abundance: -; CDR3nt: TGTGCCTGGAGTGCAGGAGATACGCAGTATTTT; CDR3aa: CAWSAGDTQYF
d_gene: TRBD1; v_gene: TRBV6-5; j_gene: TRBJ1-6; abundance: -; CDR3nt: TGTGCCAGCAGTTCGGACAGGGCAAATTCACCTCTCCACTTT; CDR3aa: CASSSDRANSPLHF
d_gene: -; v_gene: TRBV28; j_gene: TRBJ1-1; abundance: -; CDR3nt: TGTGCCAGCAGGGGGCGAACTGAAGCTTTCTTT; CDR3aa: CASRGRTEAFF
d_gene: TRBD2; v_gene: TRBV5-6; j_gene: TRBJ2-5; abundance: once; CDR3nt: TGTGCCAGCAGCCGCCTAGCGGGAGTGGGAGAGACCCAGTACTTC; CDR3aa: CASSRLAGVGETQYF
d_gene: TRBD2; v_gene: TRBV30; j_gene: TRBJ2-7; abundance: once; CDR3nt: TGTGCCTGGAGTGTACGGTCTAGCGGGGACATACGCGAGCAGTACTTC; CDR3aa: CAWSVRSSGDIREQYF
d_gene: -; v_gene: TRBV11-2; j_gene: TRBJ1-3; abundance: -; CDR3nt: TGTGCCAGCAGCCCACAGGGAATACTCTCTGGAAACACCATATATTTT; CDR3aa: CASSPQGILSGNTIYF
d_gene: -; v_gene: TRBV5-4; j_gene: TRBJ2-1; abundance: -; CDR3nt: TGTGCCAGCAGCTTCCCCGCGAGGGAGCAGTTCTTC; CDR3aa: CASSFPAREQFF
d_gene: TRBD1; v_gene: TRBV7-3; j_gene: TRBJ1-6; abundance: -; CDR3nt: TGTGCCAGCAGCTCAGTGACAGGGTCACCCCTCCACTTT; CDR3aa: CASSSVTGSPLHF
d_gene: -; v_gene: TRBV7-9; j_gene: TRBJ1-1; abundance: -; CDR3nt: TGTGCCAGCAGCTTAGACAGTGAAGCTTTCTTT; CDR3aa: CASSLDSEAFF
d_gene: -; v_gene: TRBV5-1; j_gene: TRBJ2-7; abundance: -; CDR3nt: TGCGCCAGCAGCTTAGAACACCTCCGCTACGAGCAGTACTTC; CDR3aa: CASSLEHLRYEQYF
d_gene: TRBD1; v_gene: TRBV7-8; j_gene: TRBJ1-1; abundance: once; CDR3nt: TGTGCCAGCAGCAAGGGACAGGGAATAACTGAAGCTTTCTTT; CDR3aa: CASSKGQGITEAFF
d_gene: -; v_gene: TRBV2; j_gene: TRBJ2-1; abundance: -; CDR3nt: TGTGCCAGCAGTGAGTCGGTGTATGGTGAGCAGTTCTTC; CDR3aa: CASSESVYGEQFF
d_gene: -; v_gene: TRBV29-1; j_gene: TRBJ1-2; abundance: -; CDR3nt: TGCAGCGTTGGACAAACTCCCAACTATGGCTACACCTTC; CDR3aa: CSVGQTPNYGYTF
d_gene: -; v_gene: TRBV7-2; j_gene: TRBJ2-2; abundance: -; CDR3nt: TGTGCCAGCAGCTTAGCGATACGGACAGCCGGCGGTGTCACCGGGGAGCTGTTTTTT; CDR3aa: CASSLAIRTAGGVTGELFF
d_gene: -; v_gene: TRBV6-5; j_gene: TRBJ1-6; abundance: few; CDR3nt: TGTGCCAGCAGTTACGGGGAGCGGAATTCACCCCTCCACTTT; CDR3aa: CASSYGERNSPLHF
d_gene: TRBD1; v_gene: TRBV27; j_gene: TRBJ2-7; abundance: -; CDR3nt: TGTGCCAGCAGCTCCCAGGACAGGGCCTACGAGCAGTACTTC; CDR3aa: CASSSQDRAYEQYF
d_gene: -; v_gene: TRBV2; j_gene: TRBJ1-5; abundance: -; CDR3nt: TGTGCCAGCAGTGAGAGGGATTACAATCAGCCCCAGCATTTT; CDR3aa: CASSERDYNQPQHF
d_gene: TRBD1; v_gene: TRBV9; j_gene: TRBJ1-6; abundance: -; CDR3nt: TGTGCCAGCAGCGGGACCCCCGGGACAGGGGCCAATTCACCCCTCCACTTT; CDR3aa: CASSGTPGTGANSPLHF
d_gene: TRBD1; v_gene: TRBV28; j_gene: TRBJ1-2; abundance: -; CDR3nt: TGTGCCAGCAGTCAGCCGGGACAGGGTAGCTATGGCTACACCTTC; CDR3aa: CASSQPGQGSYGYTF
d_gene: TRBD1; v_gene: TRBV9; j_gene: TRBJ1-5; abundance: -; CDR3nt: TGTGCCAGCAGCCCCAACGACAGGGTGGATCAGCCCCAGCATTTT; CDR3aa: CASSPNDRVDQPQHF
d_gene: TRBD1; v_gene: TRBV25-1; j_gene: TRBJ2-7; abundance: once; CDR3nt: TGTGCCAGCGCCGGGACAGGGAGAAATTACGAGCAGTACTTC; CDR3aa: CASAGTGRNYEQYF
d_gene: -; v_gene: TRBV15; j_gene: TRBJ1-2; abundance: -; CDR3nt: TGTGCCACCAGCAGAGATGCAGGGAGGTATGGCTACACCTTC; CDR3aa: CATSRDAGRYGYTF
d_gene: TRBD2; v_gene: TRBV6-6; j_gene: TRBJ2-5; abundance: -; CDR3nt: TGTGCCAGCATCGCCAGCGGGGAGGGGGAGACCCAGTACTTC; CDR3aa: CASIASGEGETQYF
d_gene: TRBD2; v_gene: TRBV4-2; j_gene: TRBJ2-2; abundance: -; CDR3nt: TGTGCCAGCAGCCTTAGCGGGAGAGGGAACGGGGAGCTGTTTTTT; CDR3aa: CASSLSGRGNGELFF
d_gene: -; v_gene: TRBV7-6; j_gene: TRBJ2-3; abundance: -; CDR3nt: TGTGCCAGCAGCCCCCCCTTCACAGATACGCAGTATTTT; CDR3aa: CASSPPFTDTQYF
d_gene: TRBD1; v_gene: TRBV4-1; j_gene: TRBJ2-7; abundance: -; CDR3nt: TGCGCCAGCAGCCAAGAAGGGCAGGGGGCGTACGAGCAGTACTTC; CDR3aa: CASSQEGQGAYEQYF
d_gene: TRBD1; v_gene: TRBV6-1; j_gene: TRBJ1-1; abundance: -; CDR3nt: TGTGCCAGCACCAGGACAGGGGAGAACACTGAAGCTTTCTTT; CDR3aa: CASTRTGENTEAFF
d_gene: -; v_gene: TRBV9; j_gene: TRBJ1-6; abundance: -; CDR3nt: TGTGCCAGCAGCGTAGCGGGGGATAATTCACCCCTCCACTTT; CDR3aa: CASSVAGDNSPLHF
d_gene: -; v_gene: TRBV21-1; j_gene: TRBJ2-7; abundance: -; CDR3nt: TGTGCCAGCAGCAAAAGGAGAGACCCTGGGCAGTACTTC; CDR3aa: CASSKRRDPGQYF
d_gene: TRBD2; v_gene: TRBV7-3; j_gene: TRBJ2-3; abundance: few; CDR3nt: TGTGCCAGCAGCTTAAGAGCGGGAGGGGCGGCAGATACGCAGTATTTT; CDR3aa: CASSLRAGGAADTQYF
d_gene: TRBD1; v_gene: TRBV7-2; j_gene: TRBJ1-2; abundance: once; CDR3nt: TGTGCCAGCAGCTCAACAGGGGGTTACGGCTACACCTTC; CDR3aa: CASSSTGGYGYTF
d_gene: TRBD1; v_gene: TRBV5-4; j_gene: TRBJ1-2; abundance: -; CDR3nt: TGTGCCAGCAGCTATCAGGCCGGACAGGGGTTTTATGGCTACACCTTC; CDR3aa: CASSYQAGQGFYGYTF
d_gene: -; v_gene: TRBV7-9; j_gene: TRBJ1-1; abundance: -; CDR3nt: TGTGCCAGCAGCTTAGATGGAATCCGGTCGGGCACTGAAGCTTTCTTT; CDR3aa: CASSLDGIRSGTEAFF
d_gene: -; v_gene: TRBV28; j_gene: TRBJ2-7; abundance: -; CDR3nt: TGTGCCAGCAGTTTTGGGAGAGGGGGTTCCTACGAGCAGTACTTC; CDR3aa: CASSFGRGGSYEQYF
d_gene: -; v_gene: TRBV28; j_gene: TRBJ2-5; abundance: -; CDR3nt: TGTGCCAGCAGTTTGGACGGGAGTGGGACCCAGTACTTC; CDR3aa: CASSLDGSGTQYF
d_gene: -; v_gene: TRBV6-1; j_gene: TRBJ2-1; abundance: -; CDR3nt: TGTGCCAGCAGTATACCGGGACTGAACGAGCAGTTCTTC; CDR3aa: CASSIPGLNEQFF